Listed below are T cell receptor beta chains from one sample, sequenced in a study of T cell responses to AZD1222 COVID-19 vaccine. Assay: immunoSEQ multiplex PCR; the TCRdb copy retains only in-frame clones and omits some. This table holds over 110,000 clones, 70% to 90% found once. The sample consisted of peripheral blood, taken on day 0 of AZD1222 vaccination. Source of these receptors: an adult in good health. CDR3s include the opening cysteine and the closing phenylalanine or tryptophan. D genes are given only for firm matches. The size field is filled for only some rows; it gives once, few, many or a size class.

CDR3nt | CDR3aa | abundance | j_gene | v_gene | d_gene
TGCGCCAGCAGCCAAGTATTTTCGGGGTTTAACTACGAGCAGTACTTC | CASSQVFSGFNYEQYF | once | TRBJ2-7 | TRBV4-1 | .
TGTGCCACCAGCAGAGCCTCAGCCCAGCCCCAGCATTTT | CATSRASAQPQHF | . | TRBJ1-5 | TRBV15 | .
TGTGCCACCAGCAGAGAGGTTGGGGACAGGGGTGTAGATGGCTACACCTTC | CATSREVGDRGVDGYTF | . | TRBJ1-2 | TRBV15 | TRBD1
TGTGCCAGCAGTTCGGATGATCATTCACCCCTCCACTTT | CASSSDDHSPLHF | . | TRBJ1-6 | TRBV6-2/TRBV6-3 | .
TGCGCCAGCAGCGACCCTAGGAGCTACGAGCAGTACTTC | CASSDPRSYEQYF | . | TRBJ2-7 | TRBV10-1 | .
TGTGCCAGCAGCCAAGGAATGCGCCCGGGACAGGGGAACACCGGGGAGCTGTTTTTT | CASSQGMRPGQGNTGELFF | . | TRBJ2-2 | TRBV4-2 | TRBD1
TGTGCCACGAAAAGCGGAGGGTTGAACACTGAAGCTTTCTTT | CATKSGGLNTEAFF | . | TRBJ1-1 | TRBV19 | .
TGTGCCACCCTCCTCGGACAGGGTGCTGGAAACACCATATATTTT | CATLLGQGAGNTIYF | . | TRBJ1-3 | TRBV6-5 | TRBD1
TGTGCCAGTAGACTAGCCCTATACAATGAGCAGTTCTTC | CASRLALYNEQFF | . | TRBJ2-1 | TRBV27 | TRBD2
TGTGCCAGCAGTTACTTCGCGGGAGGTCGGGAGCAGTTCTTC | CASSYFAGGREQFF | . | TRBJ2-1 | TRBV6-2/TRBV6-3 | TRBD2
TGTGCCACCAGTGTGGGGCCTCCGCGATCAGCCCAGCATTTT | CATSVGPPRSAQHF | . | TRBJ1-5 | TRBV24-1 | .
TGTGCCAGCAGCCCTGAATCAAAAAGGATCTATAATGAAAAACTGTTTTTT | CASSPESKRIYNEKLFF | . | TRBJ1-4 | TRBV28 | .
TGTGCCAGCACCCTGGGCGACACCACTCGTAAGCAGTACTTC | CASTLGDTTRKQYF | few | TRBJ2-7 | TRBV7-2 | .
TGTGCCAGCACCAGGGTGAATAGCAATCAGCCCCAGCATTTT | CASTRVNSNQPQHF | . | TRBJ1-5 | TRBV28 | .
TGTGCCAGCGTAGGGGACAGGGCTCACGAGCAGTACTTC | CASVGDRAHEQYF | . | TRBJ2-7 | TRBV11-2 | TRBD1
TGTGCCAGCAGCTTAGCGCGGGGACAGTACTCTGGAAACACCATATATTTT | CASSLARGQYSGNTIYF | . | TRBJ1-3 | TRBV7-8 | TRBD1
TGTGCCAGCAGCTCCACGACGGGGGAGGAGACCCAGTACTTC | CASSSTTGEETQYF | . | TRBJ2-5 | TRBV7-9 | .
TGTGCCACCAGTGGACTGTCCTCCGGGACTAGCGGGAGTACTACAGATACGCAGTATTTT | CATSGLSSGTSGSTTDTQYF | . | TRBJ2-3 | TRBV24-1 | TRBD2
TGTGCCAGCAGTTACGTCGAGAGCTCCTACAATGAGCAGTTCTTC | CASSYVESSYNEQFF | . | TRBJ2-1 | TRBV6-5 | .
TGTGCCAGCAGTCCTCTTGTCCAGGACTGGGGATCCTACAATGAGCAGTTCTTC | CASSPLVQDWGSYNEQFF | . | TRBJ2-1 | TRBV27 | .
TGTGCCAGCAGTGCTTGGAAGCTCTACAATGAGCAGTTCTTC | CASSAWKLYNEQFF | . | TRBJ2-1 | TRBV6-2/TRBV6-3 | .
TGTGCCAGCAGTATTGGGCGCGGCCGGTATAATTCACCCCTCCACTTT | CASSIGRGRYNSPLHF | . | TRBJ1-6 | TRBV27 | .
TGTGCCAGCAGGCGGGACCTAGCGTGGACCGGGGAGCTGTTTTTT | CASRRDLAWTGELFF | . | TRBJ2-2 | TRBV6-5 | .
TGTGCCAGCAGTTTAACAGGGGGTGGAAACACCATATATTTT | CASSLTGGGNTIYF | once | TRBJ1-3 | TRBV27 | TRBD1
TGTGCCAGCAGCACCACTAGCGGGAGGGGCAATGAGCAGTTCTTC | CASSTTSGRGNEQFF | . | TRBJ2-1 | TRBV9 | TRBD2
TGTGCCAGCAGCCTAAGGACAGGGAATTCACCCCTCCACTTT | CASSLRTGNSPLHF | once | TRBJ1-6 | TRBV5-4 | TRBD1
TGTGCCAGTAGTATCATGGGACTAGCGGGTTCCAATGAGCAGTTCTTC | CASSIMGLAGSNEQFF | . | TRBJ2-1 | TRBV19 | TRBD2
TGCGCCAGCAGCCGGGGACAGCTTTCCGACACTGAAGCTTTCTTT | CASSRGQLSDTEAFF | . | TRBJ1-1 | TRBV10-2 | TRBD1
TGTGCCAGCAGCTTAGACGCCCCTCAGGGACACGAGCAGTACTTC | CASSLDAPQGHEQYF | many | TRBJ2-7 | TRBV11-2 | .
TGTGCCAGCTCCCCTTCCGGGACAGTTCCCTACGAGCAGTACTTC | CASSPSGTVPYEQYF | . | TRBJ2-7 | TRBV6-5 | TRBD1
TGTGCCAGCAGTTTATTTTGGGATCGCGAGCAGTACTTC | CASSLFWDREQYF | . | TRBJ2-7 | TRBV28 | .
TGTGCCTGGAGACAGGGAGGGGATCAGCCCCAGCATTTT | CAWRQGGDQPQHF | . | TRBJ1-5 | TRBV30 | .
TGTGCCAGCAGCTTTACGACTAGCGGGAGAAGTGACGAGCAGTACTTC | CASSFTTSGRSDEQYF | . | TRBJ2-7 | TRBV5-6 | TRBD2
TGTGCCAGCAGTAAGACAGGGTCTAATGAAAAACTGTTTTTT | CASSKTGSNEKLFF | once | TRBJ1-4 | TRBV5-4 | TRBD1
TGTGCCAGCTGTACAGGGTTCGGGCAAGAGACCCAGTACTTC | CASCTGFGQETQYF | . | TRBJ2-5 | TRBV7-9 | .
TGTGCCAGTAGTATATCGGGTAGGGGGCCAGGTGGCTACACCTTC | CASSISGRGPGGYTF | . | TRBJ1-2 | TRBV19 | TRBD1
TGCGCCAGCAGTCCGCTAGGGGTCCTACTCTACGAGCAGTACTTC | CASSPLGVLLYEQYF | once | TRBJ2-7 | TRBV23-1 | .
TGTGCCAGCAGCTTAAGCTCTCTCTCCTATAATTCACCCCTCCACTTT | CASSLSSLSYNSPLHF | . | TRBJ1-6 | TRBV7-2 | .
TGTGCCAGCAGTTTAGGCAGGGGGATCGCCGGGGAGCTGTTTTTT | CASSLGRGIAGELFF | . | TRBJ2-2 | TRBV27 | TRBD1
TGTGCCAGCAGCGCCGCTACCTACAGGGGGCAGAATGAGCAGTTCTTC | CASSAATYRGQNEQFF | few | TRBJ2-1 | TRBV9 | TRBD1
TGTGCCAGCCGTCCGGGGCCCAATCAGCCCCAGCATTTT | CASRPGPNQPQHF | once | TRBJ1-5 | TRBV19 | .
TGTGCCAGCAGTTTAAGGGATACGCAGTATTTT | CASSLRDTQYF | few | TRBJ2-3 | TRBV28 | .
TGTGCCAGTACCCTGAGGGGGGCAGGGATGAACACTGAAGCTTTCTTT | CASTLRGAGMNTEAFF | . | TRBJ1-1 | TRBV19 | .
TGCGCCAGCAGCCAAGATACGAGGGCAGACTACGAGCAGTACTTC | CASSQDTRADYEQYF | . | TRBJ2-7 | TRBV4-1 | .
TGTGCCAGCAGCTGGACAGGTGGGGGAAATGAAAAACTGTTTTTT | CASSWTGGGNEKLFF | . | TRBJ1-4 | TRBV5-4 | TRBD1
TGCGCCAGCAGCGCGGACAGCGGGGATGGCTACACCTTC | CASSADSGDGYTF | once | TRBJ1-2 | TRBV5-1 | .
TGTGCCAGCTCCACCCCGGCTAGTACGCAGTATTTT | CASSTPASTQYF | . | TRBJ2-3 | TRBV18 | .
TGTGCCAGCACCAGACAGCAGCATCAGCCCCAGCATTTT | CASTRQQHQPQHF | . | TRBJ1-5 | TRBV2 | .
TGCCACAGGGTTGGTGAAGCTTTCTTT | CHRVGEAFF | . | TRBJ1-1 | TRBV25-1 | .